The clone carrying this T cell receptor beta chain has only a few counts. Its antigen is unknown. Here immunoSEQ multiplex PCR was the method, and the copy in TCRdb shows in-frame clones only, minus some. This sample has over 100,000 clones, with around 94% found just once. This CDR3 is built from 15 residues. V was trimmed by 2 bases and J by 7 bases, leaving 14 bases between them. CDR1 SGHVS and CDR2 FNYEAQ come from the germline V gene. The data were obtained in a study of T cell responses to AZD1222 COVID-19 vaccine. Study-wide results and limits: Of the AZD1222 recipients, only 5 or 6 were seropositive at baseline. The span of vaccine-associated CD4 TCRs extended across spike, with dominance at 160-218 and 743-854. Donors were mostly white British, more females; clonal diversity possibly underestimated. Sampling captured repertoires only after the peak T cell response.

Specimen: peripheral blood, collected on day 0 of AZD1222 vaccination. The source is an adult in good health. This chain connects TRBV7-6 to TRBJ1-4, with D maybe TRBD1 (5 bases). The CDR3 nucleotides read TGTGCCAGCAGCTTACAAACAGGCCCTTCTGAAAAACTGTTTTTT. Translation gives CASSLQTGPSEKLFF.